This entry describes one T cell receptor (beta chain). The target antigen is unknown. The data were taken from a study of shared clonotypes between healthy human individuals. Notes on the study in general: Sampling involved blood alone; tissue repertoires likely differ. Across a handful of donors, naive CD4 shared 5% to 6%, naive CD8 less than 4%, memory CD4 over 2%, memory CD8 around 0.36%.

Sequencing used immunoSEQ multiplex PCR; TCRdb keeps in-frame clones, though not all of them. The profile shows fewer than 850,000 clones, about 96% of them singletons. Germline loops: CDR1 MGHRA, CDR2 YSYEKL. Germline trimming cut 4 bases from V and 6 bases from J; bases unmatched to any gene: 10. CDR3 length equals 15 residues. Naive-designated CD8 cells lacked CD45RO, were positively enriched for CCR7, and omitted terminally differentiated effector memory CD45RA+ cells. This chain uses TRBV4-1 with TRBJ2-3; 7 nucleotides line up with TRBD2. This clonotype was sampled from a man aged 25 to 45 in good health. Specimen: naive CD8+ T cells sorted from blood. CDR3 nucleotide sequence: TGCGCCAGCAGCCTCCCACCTGCGGGAGTGGATACGCAGTATTTT. It is translated as CASSLPPAGVDTQYF.